Sequencing of this TCR beta chain was carried out in a study of blood T cell repertoires in COVID-19. At the level of the study: Acute and convalescent COVID-19 samples came from the United States, Italy and Spain.

Per the study methods: Amplifying reference gene primers gave estimates of nucleated cell counts. This table comes from immunoSEQ multiplex PCR, and its TCRdb copy is limited to in-frame clones, with some not included. The V and J calls and clone size are taken from that table; D and trimming were inferred from the DNA. The table records under 200,000 clones, approximately 88% of them present only once. The CDR3 covers 13 residues. Germline V gene data show CDR1 as MGHDK and CDR2 as SYGVNS. The V end was cut by 6 bases, the J end by 7 bases, with 13 bases between. This receptor was identified in an elderly woman with active or convalescent COVID-19. The sequenced sample was peripheral blood. V is TRBV25-1 and J is TRBJ1-5; D not resolved. CDR3 coding DNA: TGTGCCAGCAGCGGAGGGTTGGAGCAGCCCCAGCATTTT. Translated, it gives CASSGGLEQPQHF.